The next 2 T cell receptor beta chains were all read from a single sample in a study of regulatory and conventional T cells in RAG deficiency listed by TCRdb under 2017. The library was generated by the immunoSEQ multiplex PCR assay. TCRdb limited this immuneACCESS table to in-frame rearrangements with V and J called. A share of clones is missing; checked studies link under half to unresolved V genes, and the rest is unexplained. For this sample the table gives 45,000 or so clones, of which 85% to 90% were detected only once. In total, the top ten clones hold 0.51% of the sample. Before genomic DNA extraction, conventional CD4+ T cells were purified from blood as CD25-low CD127-high cells. The same sample was also studied in work on regulatory T cells. Per that second paper: For the multiplex PCR, 52 forward TRBV primers and 13 reverse TRBJ primers were used, and amplification bias was corrected with both assay-based and computational methods.

The sample was CD4+ effector T cells sorted from blood. These receptors were collected from a human donor in good health.

On this clone: The same CDR3 arises from other DNA sequences in this sample as well. This CDR3 is CASSPRTGADQPQHF. Here the CDR3 DNA reads TGTGCCAGCTCACCAAGGACAGGGGCGGATCAGCCCCAGCATTTT. J is TRBJ1-5 and V is TRBV18; the match to TRBD1 covers 9 bases. V gave up 2 bases and J gave up 5 bases; unmatched junction bases: 4. CDR3 size: 15 residues. Germline V CDR1 and CDR2: KGHSH, LQKENI.

V gene TRBV5-6 combines with J gene TRBJ2-2, with D perhaps matching TRBD2 (5 bases). The CDR3 runs to 17 residues. V lost 2 bases to trimming and J lost 5 bases, with 19 bases between them. Germline CDR1 SGHDT, CDR2 YYEEEE. CDR3: CASSLSGRSGITGELFF. In nucleotides, the CDR3 is TGTGCCAGCAGCTTATCTGGTAGGAGCGGTATTACCGGGGAGCTGTTTTTT.